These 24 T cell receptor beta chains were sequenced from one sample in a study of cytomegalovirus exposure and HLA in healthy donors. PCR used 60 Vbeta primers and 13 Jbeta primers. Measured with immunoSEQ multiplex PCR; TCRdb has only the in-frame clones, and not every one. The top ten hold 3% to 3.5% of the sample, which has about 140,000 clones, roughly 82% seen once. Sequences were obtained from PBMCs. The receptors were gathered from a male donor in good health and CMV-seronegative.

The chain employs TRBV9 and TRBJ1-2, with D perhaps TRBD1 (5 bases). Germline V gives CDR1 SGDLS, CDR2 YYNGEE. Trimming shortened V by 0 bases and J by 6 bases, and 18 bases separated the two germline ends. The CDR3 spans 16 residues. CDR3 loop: CASSVGPSGGTHGYTF. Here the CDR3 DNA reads TGTGCCAGCAGCGTAGGACCCTCCGGGGGAACCCATGGCTACACCTTC.

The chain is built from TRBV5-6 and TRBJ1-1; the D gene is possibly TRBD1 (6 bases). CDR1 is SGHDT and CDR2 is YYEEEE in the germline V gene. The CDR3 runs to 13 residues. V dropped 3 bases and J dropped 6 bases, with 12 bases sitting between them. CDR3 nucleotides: TGTGCCAGCAGCTCTGAACAGGGTCCTGAAGCTTTCTTT. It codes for CASSSEQGPEAFF.

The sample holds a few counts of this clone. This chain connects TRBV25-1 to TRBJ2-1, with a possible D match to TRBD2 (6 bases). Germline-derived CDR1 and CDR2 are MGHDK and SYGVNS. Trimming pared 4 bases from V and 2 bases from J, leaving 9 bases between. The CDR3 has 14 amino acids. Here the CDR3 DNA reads TGTGCCAGCAGTGGACTAGGGGCCTACAATGAGCAGTTCTTC. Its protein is CASSGLGAYNEQFF.

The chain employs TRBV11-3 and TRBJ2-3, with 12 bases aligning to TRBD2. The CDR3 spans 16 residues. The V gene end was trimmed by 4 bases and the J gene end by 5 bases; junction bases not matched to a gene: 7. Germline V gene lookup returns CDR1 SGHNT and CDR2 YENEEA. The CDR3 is CASSSRLAGEIDTQYF. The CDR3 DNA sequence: TGTGCCAGCAGCTCTCGACTAGCGGGGGAGATAGATACGCAGTATTTT. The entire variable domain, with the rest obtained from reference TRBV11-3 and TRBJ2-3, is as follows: EAGVVQSPRYKIIEKKQPVAFWCNPISGHNTLYWYLQNLGQGPELLIRYENEEAVDDSQLPKDRFSAERLKGVDSTLKIQPAELGDSAVYLCASSSRLAGEIDTQYFGPGTRLTVL.

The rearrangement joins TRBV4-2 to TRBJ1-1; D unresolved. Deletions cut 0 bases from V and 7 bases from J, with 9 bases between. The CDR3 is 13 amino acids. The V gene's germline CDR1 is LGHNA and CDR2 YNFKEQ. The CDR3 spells CASSQEPQREAFF. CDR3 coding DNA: TGTGCCAGCAGCCAAGAGCCTCAGCGTGAAGCTTTCTTT.

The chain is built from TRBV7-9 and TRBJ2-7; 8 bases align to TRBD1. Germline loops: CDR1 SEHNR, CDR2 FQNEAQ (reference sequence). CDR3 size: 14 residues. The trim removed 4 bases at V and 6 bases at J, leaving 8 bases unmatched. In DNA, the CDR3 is TGTGCCAGCAGCTCCCCAGGACAGGGCGGCGAGCAGTACTTC. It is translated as CASSSPGQGGEQYF.

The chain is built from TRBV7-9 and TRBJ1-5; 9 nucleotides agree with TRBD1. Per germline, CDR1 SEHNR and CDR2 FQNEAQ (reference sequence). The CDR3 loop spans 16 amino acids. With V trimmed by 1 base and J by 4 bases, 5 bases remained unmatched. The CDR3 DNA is TGTGCCAGCAGCTTAGAGCTGGGACAGGGTAATCAGCCCCAGCATTTT. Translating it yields CASSLELGQGNQPQHF.

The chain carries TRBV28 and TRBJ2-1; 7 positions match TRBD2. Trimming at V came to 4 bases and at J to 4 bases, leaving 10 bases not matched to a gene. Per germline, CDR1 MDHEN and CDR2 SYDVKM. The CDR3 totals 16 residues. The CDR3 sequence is CASSSQLASGYNEQFF. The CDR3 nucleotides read TGTGCCAGCAGTTCTCAACTAGCGTCCGGTTACAATGAGCAGTTCTTC. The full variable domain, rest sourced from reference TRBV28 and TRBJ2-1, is DVKVTQSSRYLVKRTGEKVFLECVQDMDHENMFWYRQDPGLGLRLIYFSYDVKMKEKGDIPEGYSVSREKKERFSLILESASTNQTSMYLCASSSQLASGYNEQFFGPGTRLTVL.

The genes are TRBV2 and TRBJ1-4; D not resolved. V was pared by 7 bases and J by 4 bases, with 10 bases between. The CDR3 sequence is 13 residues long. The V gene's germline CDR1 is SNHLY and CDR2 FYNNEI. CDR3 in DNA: TGTGCCAGCAAAACTCTCATTAATGAAAAACTGTTTTTT. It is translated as CASKTLINEKLFF.

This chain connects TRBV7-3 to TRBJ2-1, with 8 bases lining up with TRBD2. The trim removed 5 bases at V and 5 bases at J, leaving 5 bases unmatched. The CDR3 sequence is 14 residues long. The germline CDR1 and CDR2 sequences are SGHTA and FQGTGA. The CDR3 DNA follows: TGTGCCAGCAGCCAGAGCGGGGGTCACAATGAGCAGTTCTTC. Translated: CASSQSGGHNEQFF. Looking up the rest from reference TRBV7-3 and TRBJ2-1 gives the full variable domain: GAGVSQTPSNKVTEKGKYVELRCDPISGHTALYWYRQSLGQGPEFLIYFQGTGAADDSGLPNDRFFAVRPEGSVSTLKIQRTERGDSAVYLCASSQSGGHNEQFFGPGTRLTVL.

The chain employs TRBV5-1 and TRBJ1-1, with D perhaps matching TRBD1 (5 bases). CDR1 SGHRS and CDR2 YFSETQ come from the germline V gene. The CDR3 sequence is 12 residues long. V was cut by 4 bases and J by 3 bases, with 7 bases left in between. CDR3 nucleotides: TGCGCCAGCAGCATAGGGGACACTGAAGCTTTCTTT. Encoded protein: CASSIGDTEAFF.

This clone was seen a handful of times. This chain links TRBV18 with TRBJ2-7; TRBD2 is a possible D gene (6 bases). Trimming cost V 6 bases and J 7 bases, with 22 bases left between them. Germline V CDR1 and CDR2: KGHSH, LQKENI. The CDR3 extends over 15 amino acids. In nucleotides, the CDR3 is TGTGCCAGCTCGCTCTTCGCGGGAAAATCGGAGGAGCAGTACTTC. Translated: CASSLFAGKSEEQYF.

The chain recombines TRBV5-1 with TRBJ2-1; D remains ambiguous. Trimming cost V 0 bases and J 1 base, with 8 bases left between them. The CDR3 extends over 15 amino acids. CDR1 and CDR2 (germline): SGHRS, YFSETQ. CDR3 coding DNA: TGCGCCAGCAGCTTGGGCGCGCAATCCTACAATGAGCAGTTCTTC. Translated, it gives CASSLGAQSYNEQFF.

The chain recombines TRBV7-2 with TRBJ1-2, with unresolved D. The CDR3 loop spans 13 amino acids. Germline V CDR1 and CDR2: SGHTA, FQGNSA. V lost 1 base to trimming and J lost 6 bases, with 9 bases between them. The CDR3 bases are TGTGCCAGCAGCTTAGGCCCGGTAGATGGCTACACCTTC. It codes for CASSLGPVDGYTF.

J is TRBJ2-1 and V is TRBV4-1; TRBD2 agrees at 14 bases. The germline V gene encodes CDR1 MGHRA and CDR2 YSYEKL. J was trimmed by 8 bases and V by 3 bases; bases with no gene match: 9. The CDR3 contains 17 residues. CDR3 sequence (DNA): TGCGCCAGCAGCCAGGCGGGACTAGCGGGAGTTAGAGATGAGCAGTTCTTC. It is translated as CASSQAGLAGVRDEQFF.

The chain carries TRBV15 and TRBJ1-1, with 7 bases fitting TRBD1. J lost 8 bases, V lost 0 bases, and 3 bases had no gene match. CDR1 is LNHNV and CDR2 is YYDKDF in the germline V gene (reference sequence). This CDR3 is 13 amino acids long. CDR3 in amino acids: CATSREGGGEAFF. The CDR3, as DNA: TGTGCCACCAGCAGAGAAGGGGGCGGAGAAGCTTTCTTT.

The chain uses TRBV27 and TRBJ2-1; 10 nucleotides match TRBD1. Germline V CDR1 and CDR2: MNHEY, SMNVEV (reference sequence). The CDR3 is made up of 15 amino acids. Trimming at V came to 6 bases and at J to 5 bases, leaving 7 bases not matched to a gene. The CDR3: CASRPGQGINNEQFF. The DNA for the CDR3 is TGTGCCAGCAGACCGGGACAGGGGATCAACAATGAGCAGTTCTTC.

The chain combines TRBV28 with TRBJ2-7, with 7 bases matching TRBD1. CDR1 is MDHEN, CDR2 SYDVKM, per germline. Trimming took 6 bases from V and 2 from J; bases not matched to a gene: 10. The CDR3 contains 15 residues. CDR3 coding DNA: TGTGCCAGCAGCCCCGCGGACAGGCTCCCCTACGAGCAGTACTTC. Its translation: CASSPADRLPYEQYF.

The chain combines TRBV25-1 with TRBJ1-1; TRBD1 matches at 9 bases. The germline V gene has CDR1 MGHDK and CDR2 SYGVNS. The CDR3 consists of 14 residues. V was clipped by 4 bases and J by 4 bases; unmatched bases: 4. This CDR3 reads CASSGQQGATEAFF. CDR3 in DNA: TGTGCCAGCAGTGGGCAACAGGGGGCCACTGAAGCTTTCTTT. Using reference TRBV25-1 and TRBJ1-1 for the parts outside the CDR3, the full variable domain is EADIYQTPRYLVIGTGKKITLECSQTMGHDKMYWYQQDPGMELHLIHYSYGVNSTEKGDLSSESTVSRIRTEHFPLTLESARPSHTSQYLCASSGQQGATEAFFGQGTRLTVV.

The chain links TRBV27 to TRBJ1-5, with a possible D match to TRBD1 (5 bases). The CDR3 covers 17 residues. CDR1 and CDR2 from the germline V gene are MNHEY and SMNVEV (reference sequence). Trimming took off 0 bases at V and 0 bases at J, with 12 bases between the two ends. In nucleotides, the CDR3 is TGTGCCAGCAGTTTATCCGGGGGGTCTTATAGCAATCAGCCCCAGCATTTT. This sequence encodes CASSLSGGSYSNQPQHF.

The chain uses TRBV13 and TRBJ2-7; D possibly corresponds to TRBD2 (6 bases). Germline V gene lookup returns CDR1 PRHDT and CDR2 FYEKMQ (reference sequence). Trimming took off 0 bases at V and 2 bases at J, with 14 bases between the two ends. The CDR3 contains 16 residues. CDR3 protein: CASSLGLRDWTYEQYF. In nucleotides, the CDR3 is TGTGCCAGCAGCTTAGGCCTAAGGGACTGGACCTACGAGCAGTACTTC.

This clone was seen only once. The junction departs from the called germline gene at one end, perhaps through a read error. The CDR3 DNA is TGTTCCAGCAGCGGACCAGCGGGGCCCAACGCTGAAGCTTTCTTT. Protein sequence: CSSSGPAGPNAEAFF. V gene TRBV7-9 combines with J gene TRBJ1-1; TRBD1 is a possible D gene (5 bases). Germline lookup yields CDR1 SEHNR and CDR2 FQNEAQ (reference sequence). The CDR3 is 15 amino acids.

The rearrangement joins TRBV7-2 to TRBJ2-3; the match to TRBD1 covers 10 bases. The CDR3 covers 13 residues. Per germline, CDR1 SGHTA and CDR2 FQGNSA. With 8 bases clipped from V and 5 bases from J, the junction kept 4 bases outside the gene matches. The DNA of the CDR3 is TGTGCCAGCCAGACAGGGGGCTTAGATACGCAGTATTTT. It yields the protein CASQTGGLDTQYF.

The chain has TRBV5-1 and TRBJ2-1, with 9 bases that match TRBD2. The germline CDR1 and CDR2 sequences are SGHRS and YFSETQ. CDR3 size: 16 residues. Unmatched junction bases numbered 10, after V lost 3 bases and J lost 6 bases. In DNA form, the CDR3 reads TGCGCCAGCAGCTCCATAGCGGGAGTGGGTTTCAATGAGCAGTTCTTC. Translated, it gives CASSSIAGVGFNEQFF.